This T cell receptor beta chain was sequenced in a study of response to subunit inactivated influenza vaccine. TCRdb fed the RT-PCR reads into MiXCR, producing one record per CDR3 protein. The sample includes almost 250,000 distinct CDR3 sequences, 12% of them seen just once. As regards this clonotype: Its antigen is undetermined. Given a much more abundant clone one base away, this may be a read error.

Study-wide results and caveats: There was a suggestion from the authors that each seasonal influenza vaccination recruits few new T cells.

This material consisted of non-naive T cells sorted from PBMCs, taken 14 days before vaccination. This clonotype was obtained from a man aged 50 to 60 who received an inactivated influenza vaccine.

The CDR3 region is CASSRRQTSTVTQYF. CDR3 sequence (DNA): TGTGCCAGCAGCCGCCGACAGACTAGCACAGTTACGCAGTATTTT. The V and J genes are TRBV3-1 and TRBJ2-3, with TRBD2 matching over 7 bases. The germline CDR1 and CDR2 sequences are LGHDT and YNNKEL (reference sequence). CDR3 size: 15 residues.